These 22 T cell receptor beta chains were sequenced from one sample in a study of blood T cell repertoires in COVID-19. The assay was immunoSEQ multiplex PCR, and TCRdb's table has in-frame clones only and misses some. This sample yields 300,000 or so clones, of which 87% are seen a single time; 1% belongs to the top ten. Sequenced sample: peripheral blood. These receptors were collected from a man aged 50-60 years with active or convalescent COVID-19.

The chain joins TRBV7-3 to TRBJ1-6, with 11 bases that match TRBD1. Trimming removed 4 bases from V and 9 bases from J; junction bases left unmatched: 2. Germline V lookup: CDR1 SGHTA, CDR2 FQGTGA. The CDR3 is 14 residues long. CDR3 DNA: TGTGCCAGCAGCTCCGGGACAGGGGGTTCACCCCTCCACTTT. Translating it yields CASSSGTGGSPLHF.

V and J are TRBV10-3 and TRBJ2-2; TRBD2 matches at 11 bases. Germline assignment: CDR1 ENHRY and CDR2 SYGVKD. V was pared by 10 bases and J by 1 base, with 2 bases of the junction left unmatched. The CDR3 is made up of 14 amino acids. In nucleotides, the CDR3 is TGTGCCACCGGACTAGCGGGGAACACCGGGGAGCTGTTTTTT. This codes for CATGLAGNTGELFF.

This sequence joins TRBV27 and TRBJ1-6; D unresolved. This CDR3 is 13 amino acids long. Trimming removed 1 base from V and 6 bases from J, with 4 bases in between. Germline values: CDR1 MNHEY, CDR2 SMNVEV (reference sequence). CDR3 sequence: CASSLWPNSPLHF. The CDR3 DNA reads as TGTGCCAGCAGTTTATGGCCTAATTCACCCCTCCACTTT.

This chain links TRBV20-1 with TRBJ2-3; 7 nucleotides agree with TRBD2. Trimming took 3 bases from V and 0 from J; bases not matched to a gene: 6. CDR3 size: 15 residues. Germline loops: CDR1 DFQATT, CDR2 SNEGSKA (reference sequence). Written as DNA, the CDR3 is TGCAGTGCTAGTGACGGGGGGAGGAGCACAGATACGCAGTATTTT. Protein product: CSASDGGRSTDTQYF.

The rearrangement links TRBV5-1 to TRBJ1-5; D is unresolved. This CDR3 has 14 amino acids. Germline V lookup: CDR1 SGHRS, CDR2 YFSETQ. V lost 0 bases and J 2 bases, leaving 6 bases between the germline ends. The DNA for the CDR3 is TGCGCCAGCAGCTTGGGAACAGGCAATCAGCCCCAGCATTTT. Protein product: CASSLGTGNQPQHF.

The CDR3 loop is CASSIYRGLEKPQHF. DNA of the CDR3: TGTGCCAGTAGTATTTACAGGGGGCTTGAAAAGCCCCAGCATTTT. The gene calls are TRBV19 and TRBJ1-5; 9 nucleotides line up with TRBD1. This CDR3 is 15 amino acids long. Looked up from germline, CDR1 is LNHDA and CDR2 is SQIVND (reference sequence). V lost 3 bases and J lost 8; bases outside the gene matches: 8.

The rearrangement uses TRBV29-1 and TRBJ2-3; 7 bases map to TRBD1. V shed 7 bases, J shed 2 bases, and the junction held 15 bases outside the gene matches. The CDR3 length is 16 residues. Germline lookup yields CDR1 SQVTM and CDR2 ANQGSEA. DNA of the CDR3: TGCAGCGCCGGAATGACAGGGTCTTTATTCACAGATACGCAGTATTTT. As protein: CSAGMTGSLFTDTQYF.

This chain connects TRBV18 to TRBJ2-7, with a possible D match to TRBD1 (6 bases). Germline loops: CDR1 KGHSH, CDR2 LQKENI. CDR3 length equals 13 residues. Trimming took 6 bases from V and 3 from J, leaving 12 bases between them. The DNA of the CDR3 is TGTGCCAGCTCCCCTGGACAGATCTACGAGCAGTACTTC. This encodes CASSPGQIYEQYF.

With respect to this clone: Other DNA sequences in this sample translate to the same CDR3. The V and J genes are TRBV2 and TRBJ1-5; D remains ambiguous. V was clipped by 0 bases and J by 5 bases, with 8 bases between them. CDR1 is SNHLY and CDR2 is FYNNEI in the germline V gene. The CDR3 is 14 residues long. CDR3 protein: CASSEALRDQPQHF. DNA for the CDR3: TGTGCCAGCAGTGAAGCGCTGCGGGATCAGCCCCAGCATTTT.

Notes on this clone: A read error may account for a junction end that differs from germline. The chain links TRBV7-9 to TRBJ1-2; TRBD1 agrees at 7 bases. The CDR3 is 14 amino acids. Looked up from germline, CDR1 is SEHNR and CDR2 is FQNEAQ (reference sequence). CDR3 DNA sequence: TGTGCCAGCAGCGTAGCCGGGACAGCGCGTGGCTACACCTTC. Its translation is CASSVAGTARGYTF.

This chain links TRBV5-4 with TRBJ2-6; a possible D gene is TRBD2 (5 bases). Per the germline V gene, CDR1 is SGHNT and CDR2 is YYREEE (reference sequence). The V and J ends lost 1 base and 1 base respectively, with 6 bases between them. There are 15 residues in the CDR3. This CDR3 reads CASSLRGSGANVLTF. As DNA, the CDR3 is TGTGCCAGCAGCTTGCGGGGATCTGGGGCCAACGTCCTGACTTTC. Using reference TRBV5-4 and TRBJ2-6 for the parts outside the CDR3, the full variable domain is ETGVTQSPTHLIKTRGQQVTLRCSSQSGHNTVSWYQQALGQGPQFIFQYYREEENGRGNFPPRFSGLQFPNYSSELNVNALELDDSALYLCASSLRGSGANVLTFGAGSRLTVL.

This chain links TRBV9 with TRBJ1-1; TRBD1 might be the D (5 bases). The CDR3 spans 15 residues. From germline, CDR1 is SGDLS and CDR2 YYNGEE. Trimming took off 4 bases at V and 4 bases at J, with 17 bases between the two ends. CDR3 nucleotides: TGTGCCAGCAGCCCCTCCTTGGGGGGGGTCACTGAAGCTTTCTTT. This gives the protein CASSPSLGGVTEAFF.

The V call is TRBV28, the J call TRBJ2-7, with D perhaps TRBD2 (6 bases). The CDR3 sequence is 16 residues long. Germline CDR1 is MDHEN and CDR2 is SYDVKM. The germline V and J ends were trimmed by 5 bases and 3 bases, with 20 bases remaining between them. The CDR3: CASSTPGLGRIYEQYF. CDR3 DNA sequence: TGTGCCAGCAGTACACCGGGACTTGGCCGAATCTACGAGCAGTACTTC.

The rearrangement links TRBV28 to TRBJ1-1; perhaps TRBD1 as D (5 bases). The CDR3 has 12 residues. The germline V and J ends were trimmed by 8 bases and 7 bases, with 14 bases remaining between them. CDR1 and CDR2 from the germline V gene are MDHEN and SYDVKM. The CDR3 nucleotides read TGTGCCAGCGATAGGTCGGGGGTTGAAGCTTTCTTT. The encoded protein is CASDRSGVEAFF.

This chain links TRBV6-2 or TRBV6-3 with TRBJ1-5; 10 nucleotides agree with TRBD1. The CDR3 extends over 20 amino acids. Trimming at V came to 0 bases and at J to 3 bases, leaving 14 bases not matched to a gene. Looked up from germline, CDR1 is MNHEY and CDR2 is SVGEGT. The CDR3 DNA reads TGTGCCAGCAGTTACTCGATCCCCGCGGGGACAGGGGTACTCAATCAGCCCCAGCATTTT. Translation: CASSYSIPAGTGVLNQPQHF.

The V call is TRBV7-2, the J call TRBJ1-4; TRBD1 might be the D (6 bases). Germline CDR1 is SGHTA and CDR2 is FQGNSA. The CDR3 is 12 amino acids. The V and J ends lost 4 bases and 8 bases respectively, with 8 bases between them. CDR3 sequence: CASSSQGEKLFF. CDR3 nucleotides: TGTGCCAGCAGCTCCCAGGGGGAAAAACTGTTTTTT.

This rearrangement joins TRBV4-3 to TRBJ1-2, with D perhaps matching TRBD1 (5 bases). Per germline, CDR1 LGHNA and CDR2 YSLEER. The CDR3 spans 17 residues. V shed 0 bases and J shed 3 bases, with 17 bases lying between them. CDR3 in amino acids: CASSQEARDVGDYGYTF. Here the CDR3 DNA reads TGCGCCAGCAGCCAAGAGGCCAGGGATGTGGGTGACTATGGCTACACCTTC.

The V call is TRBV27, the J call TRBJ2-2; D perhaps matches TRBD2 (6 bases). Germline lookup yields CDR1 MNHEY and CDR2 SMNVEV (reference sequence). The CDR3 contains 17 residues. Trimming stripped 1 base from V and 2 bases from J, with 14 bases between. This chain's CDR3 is CASSLLGLLANTGELFF. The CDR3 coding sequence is TGTGCCAGCAGTTTATTGGGACTGCTGGCAAACACCGGGGAGCTGTTTTTT.

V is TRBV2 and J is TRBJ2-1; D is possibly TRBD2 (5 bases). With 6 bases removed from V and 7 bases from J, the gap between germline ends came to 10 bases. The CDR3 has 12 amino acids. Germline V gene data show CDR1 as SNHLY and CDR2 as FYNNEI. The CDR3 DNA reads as TGTGCCAGCAGAGACCGAGGGAATGAGCAGTTCTTC. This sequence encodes CASRDRGNEQFF. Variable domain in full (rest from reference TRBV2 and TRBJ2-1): EPEVTQTPSHQVTQMGQEVILRCVPISNHLYFYWYRQILGQKVEFLVSFYNNEISEKSEIFDDQFSVERPDGSNFTLKIRSTKLEDSAMYFCASRDRGNEQFFGPGTRLTVL.

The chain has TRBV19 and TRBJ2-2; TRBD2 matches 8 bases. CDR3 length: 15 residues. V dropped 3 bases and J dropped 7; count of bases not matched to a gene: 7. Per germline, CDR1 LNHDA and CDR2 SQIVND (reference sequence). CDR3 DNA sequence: TGTGCCAGTAGTATGAGACTAGCGCAAGTCGGGGAGCTGTTTTTT. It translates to CASSMRLAQVGELFF.

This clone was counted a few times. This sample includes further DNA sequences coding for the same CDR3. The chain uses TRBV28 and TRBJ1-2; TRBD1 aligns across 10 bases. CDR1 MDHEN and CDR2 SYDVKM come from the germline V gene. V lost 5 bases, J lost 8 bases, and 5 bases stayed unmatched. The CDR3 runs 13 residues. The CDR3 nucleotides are TGTGCCAGCAGTCGCGGACAGGGGGGAGGCTACACCTTC. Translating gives CASSRGQGGGYTF.

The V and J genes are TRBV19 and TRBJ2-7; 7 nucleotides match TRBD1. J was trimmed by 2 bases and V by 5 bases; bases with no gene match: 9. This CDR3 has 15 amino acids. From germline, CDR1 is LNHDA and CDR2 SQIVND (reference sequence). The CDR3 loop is CASSVHRGSPYEQYF. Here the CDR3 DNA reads TGTGCCAGTAGTGTTCACAGGGGTAGTCCCTACGAGCAGTACTTC.